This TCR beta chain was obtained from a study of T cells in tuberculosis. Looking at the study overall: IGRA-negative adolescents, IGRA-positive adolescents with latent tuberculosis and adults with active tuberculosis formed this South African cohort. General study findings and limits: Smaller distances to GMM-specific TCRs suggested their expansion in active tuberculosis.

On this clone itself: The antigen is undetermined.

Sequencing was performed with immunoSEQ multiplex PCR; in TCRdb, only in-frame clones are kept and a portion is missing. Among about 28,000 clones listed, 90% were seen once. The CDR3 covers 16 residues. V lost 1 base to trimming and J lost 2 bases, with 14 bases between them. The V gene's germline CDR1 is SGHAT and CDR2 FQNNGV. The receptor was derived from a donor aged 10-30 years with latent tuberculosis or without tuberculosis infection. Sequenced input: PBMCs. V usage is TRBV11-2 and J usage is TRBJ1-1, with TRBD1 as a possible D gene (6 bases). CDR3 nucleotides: TGTGCCAGCAGCTTAGTAGTGGGACACGAAAACACTGAAGCTTTCTTT. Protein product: CASSLVVGHENTEAFF.